These T cell receptor beta chains were read from a single sample in a study of shared clonotypes between healthy human individuals. Only in-frame clones appear in the TCRdb table, and some are missing; sequencing was by immunoSEQ multiplex PCR. The sample carries about 1.5 million clones, nearly 99% recorded once. The sequencing input was naive CD4+ T cells sorted from blood. The receptors were gathered from a man younger than 40 in good health. Both conserved end residues are trimmed from each CDR3.

ASSLLMAVTGPNNEQF	TRBV5-6	16	TRBJ2-1
ASSQEGEAF	TRBV14	9	TRBJ1-1
ASSNCRLAGNEQF	TRBV21-1	13	TRBJ2-1
ASSQDLRGENTEAF	TRBV4-3	14	TRBJ1-1
ASSQRGGVRDEQF	TRBV13	13	TRBJ2-1
ASSLRGRTEAF	TRBV7-2	11	TRBJ1-1
ASSFRLGGELF	TRBV27	11	TRBJ2-2
ASSQDKFWSATGGTMNTEAF	TRBV14	20	TRBJ1-1
AWIPITGGGDGYT	TRBV30	13	TRBJ1-2
SVSRGQSYEQY	TRBV29-1	11	TRBJ2-7
ASSFGPGQGAYEQY	TRBV5-6	14	TRBJ2-7
ASVKGQGEITHDYEQY	TRBV7-9	16	TRBJ2-7